One sample yielded the 24 T cell receptor beta chains listed below, sequenced in a study of patients and donors after allogeneic stem cell transplantation. A single record per CDR3 protein comes from TCRdb applying MiXCR to the RT-PCR reads. The sample includes over 65,000 distinct CDR3 sequences, approximately 25% of them seen just once. The sample was blood, either unsorted or a sorted T cell fraction (not recorded which). These receptors were obtained from a human donor who was either an allogeneic HSCT recipient or a stem cell or donor lymphocyte infusion donor (not recorded which). It is not recorded whose cells these are; they may come from a transplant donor.

The genes are TRBV6-1 and TRBJ1-6; D perhaps matches TRBD1 (5 bases). The germline CDR1 and CDR2 sequences are MNHNS and SASEGT. Trimming cost V 1 base and J 11 bases, with 12 bases left between them. CDR3 length equals 14 residues. The CDR3 loop reads CASSEGGIWTPLHF. The CDR3 DNA follows: TGTGCCAGCAGTGAAGGGGGGATTTGGACACCCCTCCACTTT.

The chain links TRBV12-3 or TRBV12-4 to TRBJ1-5; 9 positions match TRBD1. The length of the CDR3 is 17 residues. The trim removed 0 bases at V and 6 bases at J, leaving 9 bases unmatched. The CDR3 DNA is TGTGCCAGCAGTTTAGCGCAGGACAGGGGCCCAGGTCAGCCCCAGCATTTT. Its protein is CASSLAQDRGPGQPQHF.

This clonotype was observed a few times. J is TRBJ2-7 and V is TRBV7-6; 12 bases are a match to TRBD2. Germline V gives CDR1 SGHVS, CDR2 FNYEAQ. The CDR3 totals 15 residues. Germline trimming cut 1 base from V and 7 bases from J; bases unmatched to any gene: 5. The CDR3 loop is CASSLELAGGWEQYF. The CDR3 region has the DNA TGTGCCAGCAGCTTAGAACTAGCGGGAGGCTGGGAGCAGTACTTC.

The genes are TRBV27 and TRBJ1-5; D gene ambiguous. Germline-derived CDR1 and CDR2 are MNHEY and SMNVEV (reference sequence). The V end was cut by 8 bases, the J end by 2 bases, with 7 bases between. The CDR3 has 12 amino acids. The CDR3 spells CASWLGNQPQHF. The CDR3 DNA is TGTGCCAGCTGGTTAGGCAATCAGCCCCAGCATTTT.

This clonotype appeared a few times. The chain has TRBV7-3 and TRBJ1-6; a possible D gene is TRBD1 (6 bases). Looked up from germline, CDR1 is SGHTA and CDR2 is FQGTGA. Trimming removed 1 base at V and 7 bases at J, with 8 bases between. The CDR3 spans 14 residues. The CDR3 reads CASSLMGGNSPLHF. CDR3 in DNA: TGTGCCAGCAGCTTAATGGGGGGCAATTCACCCCTCCACTTT.

The rearrangement links TRBV7-8 to TRBJ1-5; 8 nucleotides align to TRBD1. CDR1 is SGHVS, CDR2 FQNEAQ, per germline. V gave up 6 bases and J gave up 3 bases; unmatched junction bases: 13. The CDR3 sequence is 17 residues long. The CDR3 DNA is TGTGCCAGCAGAACAGGGCCGACAGGGGAGGACAATCAGCCCCAGCATTTT. Encoded protein: CASRTGPTGEDNQPQHF.

The chain combines TRBV12-3 or TRBV12-4 with TRBJ2-5; D call uncertain. This CDR3 is built from 13 residues. The V end lost 8 bases, the J end lost 1 base, and 11 bases lay between the germline ends. The CDR3: CASGRPGQETQYF. CDR3 bases: TGTGCCAGCGGACGCCCCGGCCAAGAGACCCAGTACTTC.

The chain carries TRBV15 and TRBJ2-1, with 12 bases aligning to TRBD2. Trimming removed 1 base from V and 7 bases from J; junction bases left unmatched: 5. Germline assignment: CDR1 LNHNV and CDR2 YYDKDF (reference sequence). The CDR3 is 16 amino acids. This CDR3 reads CATSRVRLAGVNEQFF. DNA for the CDR3: TGTGCCACCAGCAGAGTGAGACTAGCGGGAGTAAATGAGCAGTTCTTC.

In this sample, this clonotype turned up a few times. The V gene is TRBV4-3, the J gene TRBJ2-1; 9 nucleotides match TRBD2. Germline CDR1 is LGHNA and CDR2 is YSLEER. V lost 0 bases, J lost 7 bases, and 13 bases stayed unmatched. The CDR3 has 18 residues. The CDR3 region has the DNA TGCGCCAGCAGCCAAGATCGCCCACTAGCGGGCATGGGGAATGAGCAGTTCTTC. Its protein product is CASSQDRPLAGMGNEQFF.

The V call is TRBV12-3 or TRBV12-4, the J call TRBJ2-1; 10 bases fit TRBD2. The trim removed 7 bases at V and 6 bases at J, leaving 9 bases unmatched. The CDR3 loop spans 15 amino acids. The CDR3 sequence: CASNLLAGASNEQFF. In DNA form, the CDR3 reads TGTGCCAGCAACCTCCTAGCGGGGGCCTCCAATGAGCAGTTCTTC.

This clonotype turned up a few times. The V and J genes are TRBV5-1 and TRBJ2-7, with TRBD2 identical over 8 bases. The trim removed 1 base at V and 7 bases at J, leaving 13 bases unmatched. There are 16 residues in the CDR3. From germline, CDR1 is SGHRS and CDR2 YFSETQ. In DNA, the CDR3 is TGCGCCAGCAGCTTGAACTGGGGACTAGTAGGGGTGGAGCAGTACTTC. Amino acids: CASSLNWGLVGVEQYF.

This clonotype was seen a handful of times. Here the CDR3 DNA reads TGTGCCAGCTCACCAGGACAGGGGGCGAGCTATCAGCCCCAGCATTTT. This gives the protein CASSPGQGASYQPQHF. J is TRBJ1-5 and V is TRBV18; 11 bases are a match to TRBD1. V trimming: 2 bases; J trimming: 5 bases; junction bases outside the gene matches: 5. Germline V gene sequence: CDR1 KGHSH, CDR2 LQKENI. This CDR3 is built from 16 residues. Full variable domain (outside the CDR3, taken from reference TRBV18 and TRBJ1-5): NAGVMQNPRHLVRRRGQEARLRCSPMKGHSHVYWYRQLPEEGLKFMVYLQKENIIDESGMPKERFSAEFPKEGPSILRIQQVVRGDSAAYFCASSPGQGASYQPQHFGDGTRLSIL.

This clonotype was seen only a few times. The V gene is TRBV20-1, the J gene TRBJ2-7; D not certain. Germline V gene lookup returns CDR1 DFQATT and CDR2 SNEGSKA (reference sequence). The length of the CDR3 is 12 residues. With 7 bases removed from V and 2 bases from J, the gap between germline ends came to 12 bases. CDR3 residues: CSVTTGTYEQYF. The CDR3 DNA sequence: TGCAGTGTCACGACCGGAACCTACGAGCAGTACTTC.

The V gene is TRBV2, the J gene TRBJ2-7; D unclear. The CDR3 runs 11 residues. Germline CDR1 and CDR2: SNHLY and FYNNEI. Trimming removed 5 bases at V and 3 bases at J, with 5 bases between. In DNA form, the CDR3 reads TGTGCCAGCAGTTGGAACTACGAGCAGTACTTC. It encodes CASSWNYEQYF.

This clonotype was counted between two and nine times. This chain joins TRBV20-1 and TRBJ2-1, with D tentatively TRBD2 (6 bases). From germline, CDR1 is DFQATT and CDR2 SNEGSKA (reference sequence). The CDR3 sequence is 16 residues long. Between the trimmed V and J ends, which lost 5 bases and 4 bases, there was a span of 21 bases. CDR3 bases: TGCAGTGCTCCAATGCCGGGAGCCAGAGGGTACAATGAGCAGTTCTTC. This translates into CSAPMPGARGYNEQFF.

The rearrangement links TRBV5-1 to TRBJ2-7; D gene uncertain. The V gene lost 3 bases and the J gene lost 0 bases, with 7 bases spanning the gap. Germline CDR1 and CDR2: SGHRS and YFSETQ. CDR3 length equals 13 residues. CDR3 loop: CASSWESSYEQYF. The CDR3 DNA sequence: TGCGCCAGCAGCTGGGAAAGCTCCTACGAGCAGTACTTC.

This clonotype was counted between two and nine times. The chain's CDR3 is CASSQQAGGPEWEQFF. CDR3 in DNA: TGTGCCAGCAGCCAGCAAGCGGGGGGCCCAGAGTGGGAGCAGTTCTTC. The rearrangement uses TRBV14 and TRBJ2-1; 9 bases line up with TRBD2. The CDR3 loop spans 16 amino acids. CDR1 is SGHDN, CDR2 FVKESK, per germline. J lost 10 bases, V lost 3 bases, and 13 bases had no gene match.

This clonotype was picked up a small number of times. One end of the junction does not line up with germline, which may come from a read error. The rearrangement joins TRBV5-8 to TRBJ2-5; D call uncertain. The CDR3 consists of 11 residues. The V gene's germline CDR1 is SGHTS and CDR2 YDEGEE. CDR3: CASSSPRIGHF. In DNA, the CDR3 is TGTGCCAGCAGCTCACCGCGTATTGGGCATTTC. The full variable domain, with the rest looked up from reference TRBV5-8 and TRBJ2-5, is EAGVTQSPTHLIKTRGQQATLRCSPISGHTSVYWYQQALGLGLQFLLWYDEGEERNRGNFPPRFSGRQFPNYSSELNVNALELEDSALYLCASSSPRIGHFGPGTRLLVL.

V is TRBV3-1 and J is TRBJ2-1; tentatively, D is TRBD2 (5 bases). CDR3 length: 14 residues. Trimming left V 5 bases short and J 4 bases short, with 12 bases between. From germline, CDR1 is LGHDT and CDR2 YNNKEL (reference sequence). DNA of the CDR3: TGTGCCAGCAGCTTAGACTACCTTTACAATGAGCAGTTCTTC. It translates to CASSLDYLYNEQFF.

This clonotype was counted at least ten times. The rearrangement links TRBV10-3 to TRBJ1-1; D gene unclear. V lost 4 bases to trimming and J lost 5 bases, with 11 bases between them. Per the germline V gene, CDR1 is ENHRY and CDR2 is SYGVKD. CDR3 length: 13 amino acids. The DNA of the CDR3 is TGTGCCATCAGTGTCCGCGGCGGAACTGAAGCTTTCTTT. It translates to CAISVRGGTEAFF.

The V and J genes are TRBV5-1 and TRBJ1-4; D gene uncertain. The V end was cut by 0 bases, the J end by 6 bases, with 9 bases between. The germline CDR1 and CDR2 sequences are SGHRS and YFSETQ. The CDR3 has 14 residues. The CDR3 DNA follows: TGCGCCAGCAGCTTGGTAGGGTCAGATGAAAAACTGTTTTTT. Encoded protein: CASSLVGSDEKLFF.

This clonotype was seen only a few times. This chain joins TRBV4-1 and TRBJ2-1, with no clear D. Germline assignment: CDR1 MGHRA and CDR2 YSYEKL. The CDR3 is made up of 14 amino acids. Trimming removed 0 bases from V and 7 bases from J, with 10 bases in between. This CDR3 is CASSQDSFGNEQFF. CDR3 DNA sequence: TGCGCCAGCAGCCAAGATTCATTTGGGAATGAGCAGTTCTTC.

The gene calls are TRBV6-5 and TRBJ2-1; D is unclear. Germline V gene sequence: CDR1 MNHEY, CDR2 SVGAGI. The CDR3 totals 13 residues. Trimming stripped 0 bases from V and 10 bases from J, with 10 bases between. The CDR3 DNA is TGTGCCAGCAGTTACTCGAAGTACGGGGAGCAGTTCTTC. This codes for CASSYSKYGEQFF.

This clonotype was observed a handful of times. The chain has TRBV24-1 and TRBJ2-2; D gene unclear. This CDR3 has 16 amino acids. Trimming stripped 1 base from V and 6 bases from J, with 14 bases between. Per the germline V gene, CDR1 is KGHDR and CDR2 is SFDVKD. CDR3 sequence: CATSDFEAATAGELFF. The CDR3 DNA reads TGTGCCACCAGTGATTTTGAGGCGGCGACCGCCGGGGAGCTGTTTTTT.